This entry features one T cell receptor beta chain sequence. Its antigen is unidentified. This record comes from a study of cytomegalovirus exposure and HLA in healthy donors. Across the whole study: Unique TCRs numbering around 85 million, obtained from HLA-typed donors, made up an early data release. Study findings and constraints: A later analysis revealed that TCR association rates differed between HLA loci, peaking at DRB1 and bottoming out at HLA-C. Earlier analysis found most TCR beta V segments productive about 87% or about 30% of the time.

Primers: 60 Vbeta forward and 13 Jbeta reverse. Only in-frame clones appear in the TCRdb table, and some are missing; sequencing was by immunoSEQ multiplex PCR. The repertoire holds some 150,000 clones, about 80% seen once, with 2% to 2.5% in the top ten. Germline CDR1 is LNHDA and CDR2 is SQIVND (reference sequence). The CDR3 has 14 residues. Trimming stripped 3 bases from V and 3 bases from J, with 11 bases between. The receptor comes from a man in his forties in good health and CMV-seronegative. The chain joins TRBV19 to TRBJ1-2; the D is unclear. The sequenced material came from PBMCs. The CDR3 loop reads CASSMRRDDYGYTF. The CDR3, as DNA: TGTGCCAGTAGTATGCGGAGGGATGACTATGGCTACACCTTC.